The rows below give T cell receptor beta chains drawn from one sample of a study of cytomegalovirus exposure and HLA in healthy donors. Profiled with immunoSEQ multiplex PCR; TCRdb holds only in-frame clones, not every one. Among about 76,000 clones listed, roughly 70% were seen once. Material for sequencing was PBMCs. The receptors derive from a man in his fifties or sixties in good health and CMV-seropositive. The CDR3 runs from the conserved cysteine through the conserved F or W. Each record gives: V gene, clone size, J gene, D gene, CDR3 protein, CDR3 DNA. A D gene is named only where the DNA matches it firmly. Part of the rows lack a size; the others show once, few, many or a class for expanded clones.

v_gene: TRBV27
abundance: -
j_gene: TRBJ2-1
d_gene: -
CDR3aa: CASSFMANNEQFF
CDR3nt: TGTGCCAGCAGTTTTATGGCCAACAATGAGCAGTTCTTC

v_gene: TRBV30
abundance: -
j_gene: TRBJ1-4
d_gene: TRBD1
CDR3aa: CAWRGQGSPEKLFF
CDR3nt: TGTGCCTGGAGGGGACAGGGTAGCCCGGAAAAACTGTTTTTT

v_gene: TRBV6-1
abundance: -
j_gene: TRBJ2-5
d_gene: -
CDR3aa: CASTQGGDQYF
CDR3nt: TGTGCCAGCACCCAGGGAGGAGACCAGTACTTC

v_gene: TRBV28
abundance: -
j_gene: TRBJ1-3
d_gene: TRBD1
CDR3aa: CASSRGSSGNTIYF
CDR3nt: TGTGCCAGCAGCAGGGGGAGCTCTGGAAACACCATATATTTT

v_gene: TRBV1
abundance: few
j_gene: TRBJ1-6
d_gene: -
CDR3aa: CTSSQRVPNSPLHF
CDR3nt: TGCACCAGCAGCCAGAGGGTGCCTAATTCACCCCTCCACTTT

v_gene: TRBV7-2
abundance: -
j_gene: TRBJ2-1
d_gene: TRBD2
CDR3aa: CASSLLAGAGYNEQFF
CDR3nt: TGTGCCAGCAGCCTCTTAGCGGGAGCGGGCTACAATGAGCAGTTCTTC

v_gene: TRBV5-4
abundance: few
j_gene: TRBJ2-5
d_gene: -
CDR3aa: CASSLGGQETQYF
CDR3nt: TGTGCCAGCAGCTTGGGAGGACAAGAGACCCAGTACTTC

v_gene: TRBV7-9
abundance: -
j_gene: TRBJ1-1
d_gene: -
CDR3aa: CSSSFGFGEAFF
CDR3nt: TGTTCCAGCAGCTTTGGCTTCGGGGAAGCTTTCTTT

v_gene: TRBV6-1
abundance: -
j_gene: TRBJ1-4
d_gene: -
CDR3aa: CASSDLSYGRVEKLFF
CDR3nt: TGTGCCAGCAGTGATTTGTCTTATGGCAGGGTCGAAAAACTGTTTTTT

v_gene: TRBV19
abundance: -
j_gene: TRBJ1-6
d_gene: TRBD1
CDR3aa: CAVRDRENSPLHF
CDR3nt: TGTGCCGTCCGGGACAGAGAAAATTCACCCCTCCACTTT

v_gene: TRBV20-1
abundance: -
j_gene: TRBJ2-4
d_gene: -
CDR3aa: CSARSKNIQYF
CDR3nt: TGCAGTGCTAGGAGCAAAAACATTCAGTACTTC

v_gene: TRBV30
abundance: -
j_gene: TRBJ2-5
d_gene: TRBD1
CDR3aa: CAWSEDSGGTQYF
CDR3nt: TGTGCCTGGAGTGAAGACTCAGGGGGGACCCAGTACTTC

v_gene: TRBV13
abundance: -
j_gene: TRBJ1-1
d_gene: -
CDR3aa: CASSQWGMNTEAFF
CDR3nt: TGTGCCAGCAGCCAGTGGGGCATGAACACTGAAGCTTTCTTT

v_gene: TRBV10-3
abundance: -
j_gene: TRBJ2-7
d_gene: -
CDR3aa: CAIRREIAADSYEQYF
CDR3nt: TGTGCCATCAGACGGGAAATAGCGGCTGACTCCTACGAGCAGTACTTC

v_gene: TRBV10-3
abundance: few
j_gene: TRBJ1-5
d_gene: -
CDR3aa: CAISGEDEVGQPQHF
CDR3nt: TGTGCCATCAGTGGGGAGGATGAGGTGGGACAGCCCCAGCATTTT

v_gene: TRBV10-3
abundance: -
j_gene: TRBJ2-3
d_gene: -
CDR3aa: CAIYPIETSTDTQYF
CDR3nt: TGTGCCATCTATCCGATCGAGACTAGCACAGATACGCAGTATTTT

v_gene: TRBV2
abundance: -
j_gene: TRBJ2-7
d_gene: -
CDR3aa: CASTETGGGLYEQYF
CDR3nt: TGTGCCAGCACCGAGACGGGGGGCGGGCTCTACGAGCAGTACTTC

v_gene: TRBV14
abundance: once
j_gene: TRBJ2-1
d_gene: -
CDR3aa: CASSQAAGRVSGNEQFF
CDR3nt: TGTGCCAGCAGCCAAGCGGCTGGCAGGGTCTCGGGCAATGAGCAGTTCTTC

v_gene: TRBV9
abundance: -
j_gene: TRBJ2-2
d_gene: -
CDR3aa: CASSWAGGELFF
CDR3nt: TGTGCCAGCAGCTGGGCGGGCGGGGAGCTGTTTTTT

v_gene: TRBV11-2
abundance: -
j_gene: TRBJ2-1
d_gene: TRBD1
CDR3aa: CASSLEGGRRYNEQFF
CDR3nt: TGTGCCAGCAGCTTAGAAGGGGGCAGACGCTACAATGAGCAGTTCTTC

v_gene: TRBV28
abundance: -
j_gene: TRBJ1-5
d_gene: TRBD1
CDR3aa: CASVTGGNSNQPQHF
CDR3nt: TGTGCCAGTGTGACAGGGGGTAATAGCAATCAGCCCCAGCATTTT

v_gene: TRBV2
abundance: -
j_gene: TRBJ1-2
d_gene: TRBD1
CDR3aa: CASRQGARNGYTF
CDR3nt: TGTGCCAGCAGACAGGGGGCGCGTAATGGCTACACCTTC

v_gene: TRBV18
abundance: -
j_gene: TRBJ1-2
d_gene: -
CDR3aa: CASSPGLTPELVKSYTF
CDR3nt: TGTGCCAGCTCACCGGGACTTACCCCGGAACTGGTCAAAAGCTACACCTTC

v_gene: TRBV6-1
abundance: -
j_gene: TRBJ2-1
d_gene: TRBD2
CDR3aa: CASSEKTSGSGEKFF
CDR3nt: TGTGCCAGCAGTGAAAAGACTAGCGGGAGTGGAGAGAAGTTCTTC

v_gene: TRBV7-2
abundance: -
j_gene: TRBJ2-3
d_gene: TRBD1
CDR3aa: CASSLRDRKADTQYF
CDR3nt: TGTGCCAGCAGCTTACGGGACAGGAAAGCAGATACGCAGTATTTT

v_gene: TRBV28
abundance: -
j_gene: TRBJ2-7
d_gene: -
CDR3aa: CASSFDRTLRYEQYF
CDR3nt: TGTGCCAGCAGTTTCGACAGGACTCTACGCTACGAGCAGTACTTC

v_gene: TRBV7-3
abundance: -
j_gene: TRBJ2-1
d_gene: TRBD2
CDR3aa: CASSLAGGAGNEQFF
CDR3nt: TGTGCCAGCAGCTTAGCGGGAGGCGCGGGGAATGAGCAGTTCTTC

v_gene: TRBV9
abundance: few
j_gene: TRBJ2-3
d_gene: TRBD1
CDR3aa: CASSVDPGQGADTQYF
CDR3nt: TGTGCCAGCAGCGTAGACCCGGGACAGGGTGCAGATACGCAGTATTTT

v_gene: TRBV27
abundance: few
j_gene: TRBJ2-1
d_gene: TRBD2
CDR3aa: CASSFLSGRDNEQFF
CDR3nt: TGTGCCAGCAGTTTCCTCAGCGGGAGGGACAATGAGCAGTTCTTC